This TCR beta chain was found in a study of beta chain features in type 1 diabetes. Study conclusions and caveats: For type 1 diabetes patients, VDJ junctions showed fewer insertions and more deletions.

V lost 5 bases to trimming and J lost 5 bases, with 9 bases between them. CDR1 is SGHNT and CDR2 is YYREEE in the germline V gene (reference sequence). The CDR3 consists of 12 residues. Every bit of the isolated RNA underwent reverse transcription, so sequencing read expressed TCRB transcripts. Sequenced by immunoSEQ multiplex PCR; TCRdb stores in-frame clones only, minus some. The sample holds around 250,000 clones, 27% seen once. To note about this clone: Its antigen remains unknown.

This sequence was found in a man aged 25-45 years in good health. The chain combines TRBV5-4 with TRBJ2-3; D is possibly TRBD2 (5 bases). Specimen: central memory CD4+ T cells from blood. The CDR3 loop reads CASSAAEDTQYF. CDR3 nucleotide sequence: TGTGCCAGCAGTGCAGCGGAAGATACGCAGTATTTT.